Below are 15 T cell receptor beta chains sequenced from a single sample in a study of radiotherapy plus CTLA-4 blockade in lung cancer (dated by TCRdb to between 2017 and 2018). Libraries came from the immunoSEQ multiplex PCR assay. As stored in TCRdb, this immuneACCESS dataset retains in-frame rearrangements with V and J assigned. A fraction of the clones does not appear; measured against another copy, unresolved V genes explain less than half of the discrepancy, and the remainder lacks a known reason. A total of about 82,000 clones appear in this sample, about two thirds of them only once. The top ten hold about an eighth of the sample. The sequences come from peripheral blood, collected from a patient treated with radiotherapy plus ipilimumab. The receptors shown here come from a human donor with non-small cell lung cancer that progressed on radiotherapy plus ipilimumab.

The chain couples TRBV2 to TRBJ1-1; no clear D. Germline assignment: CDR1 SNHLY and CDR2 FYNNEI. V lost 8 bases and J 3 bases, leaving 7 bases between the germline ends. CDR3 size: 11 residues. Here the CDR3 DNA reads TGTGCCAGCGGCGAGGACACTGAAGCTTTCTTT. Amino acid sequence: CASGEDTEAFF.

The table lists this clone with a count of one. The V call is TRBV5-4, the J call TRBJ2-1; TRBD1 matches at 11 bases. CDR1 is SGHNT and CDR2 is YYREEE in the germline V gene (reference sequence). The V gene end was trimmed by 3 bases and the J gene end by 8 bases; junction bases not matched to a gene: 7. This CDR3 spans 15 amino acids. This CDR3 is CASSSRTGGVDEQFF. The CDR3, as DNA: TGTGCCAGCAGCTCGCGGACAGGGGGCGTGGATGAGCAGTTCTTC.

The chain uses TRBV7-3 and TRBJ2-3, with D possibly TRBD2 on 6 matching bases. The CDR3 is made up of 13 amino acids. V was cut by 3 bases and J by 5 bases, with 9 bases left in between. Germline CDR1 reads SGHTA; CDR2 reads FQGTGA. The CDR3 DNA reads TGTGCCAGCAGCTTTGCGGGGCAAGATACGCAGTATTTT. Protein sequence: CASSFAGQDTQYF.

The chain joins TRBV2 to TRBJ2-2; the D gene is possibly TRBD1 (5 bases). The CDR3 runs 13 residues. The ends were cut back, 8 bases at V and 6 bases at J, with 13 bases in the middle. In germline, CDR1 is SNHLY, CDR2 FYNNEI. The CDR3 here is CASRQLLAGELFF. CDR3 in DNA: TGTGCCAGCCGACAGTTATTGGCCGGGGAGCTGTTTTTT.

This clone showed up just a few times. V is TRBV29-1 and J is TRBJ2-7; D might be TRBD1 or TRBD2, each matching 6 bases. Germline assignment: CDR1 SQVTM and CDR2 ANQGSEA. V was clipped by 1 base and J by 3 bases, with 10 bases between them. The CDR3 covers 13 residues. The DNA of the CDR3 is TGCAGCGTTGAAGTCGGAGGGGGCTACGAGCAGTACTTC. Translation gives CSVEVGGGYEQYF.

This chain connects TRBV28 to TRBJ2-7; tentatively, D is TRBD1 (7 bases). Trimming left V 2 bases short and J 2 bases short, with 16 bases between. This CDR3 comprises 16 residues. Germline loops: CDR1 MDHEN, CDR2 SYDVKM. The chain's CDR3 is CASSLRSAGGTYEQYF. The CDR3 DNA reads TGTGCCAGCAGTTTAAGGTCCGCAGGGGGGACCTACGAGCAGTACTTC.

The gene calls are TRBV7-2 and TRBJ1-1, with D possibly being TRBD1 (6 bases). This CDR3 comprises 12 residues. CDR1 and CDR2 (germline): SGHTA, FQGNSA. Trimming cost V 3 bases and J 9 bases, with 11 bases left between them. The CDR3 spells CASSLNRAQAFF. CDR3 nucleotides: TGTGCCAGCAGCTTGAACAGGGCTCAAGCTTTCTTT.

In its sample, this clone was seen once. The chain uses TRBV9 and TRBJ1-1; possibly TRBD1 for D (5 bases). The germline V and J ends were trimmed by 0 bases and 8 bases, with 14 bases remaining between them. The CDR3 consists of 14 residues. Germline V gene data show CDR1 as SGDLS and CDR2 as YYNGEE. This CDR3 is CASSVDGGAKEAFF. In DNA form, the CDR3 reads TGTGCCAGCAGCGTAGATGGAGGGGCTAAGGAAGCTTTCTTT.

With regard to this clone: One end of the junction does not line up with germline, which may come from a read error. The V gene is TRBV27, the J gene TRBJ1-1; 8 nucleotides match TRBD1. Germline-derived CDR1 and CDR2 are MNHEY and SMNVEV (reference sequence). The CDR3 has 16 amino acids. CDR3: CASSFTGGGRNAEAFF. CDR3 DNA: TGTGCCAGCAGTTTTACAGGGGGTGGTCGGAACGCTGAAGCTTTCTTT.

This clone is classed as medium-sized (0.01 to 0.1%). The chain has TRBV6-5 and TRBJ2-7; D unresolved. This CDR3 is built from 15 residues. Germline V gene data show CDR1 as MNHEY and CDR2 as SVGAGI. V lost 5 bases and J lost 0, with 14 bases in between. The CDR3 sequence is CASSKSRIPSYEQYF. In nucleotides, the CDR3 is TGTGCCAGCAGTAAGAGCCGGATCCCCTCCTACGAGCAGTACTTC.

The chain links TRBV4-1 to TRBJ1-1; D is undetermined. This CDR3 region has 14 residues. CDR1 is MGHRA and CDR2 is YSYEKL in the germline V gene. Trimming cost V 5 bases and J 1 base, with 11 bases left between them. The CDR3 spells CASSARGRNTEAFF. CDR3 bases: TGCGCCAGCAGCGCCCGAGGAAGGAACACTGAAGCTTTCTTT.

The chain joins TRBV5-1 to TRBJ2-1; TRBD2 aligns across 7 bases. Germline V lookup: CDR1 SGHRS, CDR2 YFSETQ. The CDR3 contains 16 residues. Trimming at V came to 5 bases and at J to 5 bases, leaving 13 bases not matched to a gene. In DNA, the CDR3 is TGCGCCAGCAGGGCCCCTGAGCGGGGTCTCGACAATGAGCAGTTCTTC. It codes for CASRAPERGLDNEQFF.

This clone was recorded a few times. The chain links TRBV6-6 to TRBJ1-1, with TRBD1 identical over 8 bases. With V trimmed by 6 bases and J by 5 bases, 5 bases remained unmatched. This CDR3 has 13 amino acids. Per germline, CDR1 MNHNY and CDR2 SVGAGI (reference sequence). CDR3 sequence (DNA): TGTGCCAGCAGCGACAGGGGTGAAACTGAAGCTTTCTTT. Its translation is CASSDRGETEAFF.

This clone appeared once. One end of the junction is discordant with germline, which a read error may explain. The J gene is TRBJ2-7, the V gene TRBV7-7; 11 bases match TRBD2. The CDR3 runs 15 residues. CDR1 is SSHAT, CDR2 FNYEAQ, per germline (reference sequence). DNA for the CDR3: TGTGCTAGCAGGCGGACTAGCGGGCATTCCTACGAGCAGTACTTC. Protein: CASRRTSGHSYEQYF.

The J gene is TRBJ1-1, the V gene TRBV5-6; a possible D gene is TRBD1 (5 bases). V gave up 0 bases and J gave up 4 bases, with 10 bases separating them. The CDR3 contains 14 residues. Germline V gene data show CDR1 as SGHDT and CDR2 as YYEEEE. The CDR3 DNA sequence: TGTGCCAGCAGCTTGGGCGGGGGTGGCACTGAAGCTTTCTTT. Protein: CASSLGGGGTEAFF.